The clone carrying this TCR beta chain was seen at least ten times. Trimming cost V 0 bases and J 4 bases, with 10 bases left between them. This CDR3 is 14 amino acids long. The germline V gene encodes CDR1 LGHNA and CDR2 YSLEER. These data originate in a study of kidney transplant recipient with SARS-CoV-2 infection. TCRdb itself ran the reads through MiXCR, one entry per CDR3 protein. The repertoire holds about 250,000 distinct CDR3 sequences, with roughly 26% as singletons. The TCR originated in a male patient aged 30 to 39 who had COVID-19 and was a kidney transplant recipient. Some T cells could come from the graft donor. The sample was a blood sample, taken at baseline and between days 110 and 120 from a kidney transplant recipient. The chain has TRBV4-3 and TRBJ2-7; D remains unclear. For the CDR3, the DNA is TGCGCCAGCAGCCAAGATCCAGGACCTTACGAGCAGTACTTC. This encodes CASSQDPGPYEQYF.